Following are 30 T cell receptor beta chains from one sample sequenced in a study of blood T cell repertoires in COVID-19. Only in-frame clones appear in the TCRdb table, and some are missing; sequencing was by immunoSEQ multiplex PCR. The sample has about 270,000 clones; more than 75% are singletons. The sequencing input was PBMCs or T cells enriched from blood (not recorded which). These receptors were collected from a woman aged 55-70 years in a cohort exposed to, infected with or recovered from COVID-19 (not recorded which).

V and J are TRBV10-3 and TRBJ2-7, with 9 bases matching TRBD2. CDR3 size: 14 residues. V trimming: 6 bases; J trimming: 3 bases; junction bases outside the gene matches: 6. From germline, CDR1 is ENHRY and CDR2 SYGVKD. The CDR3 sequence is CAISLSGSFYEQYF. CDR3 coding DNA: TGTGCCATCAGCCTTAGCGGGAGTTTCTACGAGCAGTACTTC.

The chain couples TRBV6-2 or TRBV6-3 to TRBJ2-2, with 8 bases matching TRBD2. The CDR3 sequence is 15 residues long. The junction had 3 bases not matched to a gene; V was cut back by 0 bases and J by 6 bases. Per germline, CDR1 MNHEY and CDR2 SVGEGT. CDR3 residues: CASSYSGLAAGELFF. The CDR3 DNA follows: TGTGCCAGCAGTTACTCTGGACTAGCCGCCGGGGAGCTGTTTTTT.

This clone was seen only once. The chain couples TRBV27 to TRBJ2-1; 10 bases map to TRBD2. V shed 0 bases and J 0 bases; nucleotides not matched to a gene: 11. CDR3 size: 20 residues. CDR1 and CDR2 (germline): MNHEY, SMNVEV (reference sequence). The CDR3 coding sequence is TGTGCCAGCAGTTTATCAGGCCTAGCGGGAGTCCCGGGCTCCTACAATGAGCAGTTCTTC. Protein: CASSLSGLAGVPGSYNEQFF.

The chain is built from TRBV29-1 and TRBJ2-3; TRBD2 aligns across 14 bases. This CDR3 has 14 amino acids. The germline CDR1 and CDR2 sequences are SQVTM and ANQGSEA. V trimming: 3 bases; J trimming: 5 bases; junction bases outside the gene matches: 1. The CDR3 reads CSVDGLAGGDTQYF. The CDR3 DNA reads as TGCAGCGTTGACGGACTAGCGGGAGGAGATACGCAGTATTTT.

CDR3 coding DNA: TGTGCCAGCAGCCAAGGGGGGGACTATGGCTACACCTTC. This sequence encodes CASSQGGDYGYTF. The chain is built from TRBV4-2 and TRBJ1-2; D is possibly TRBD1 (5 bases). Trimming pared 1 base from V and 3 bases from J, leaving 6 bases between. This CDR3 contains 13 residues. CDR1 and CDR2 (germline): LGHNA, YNFKEQ.

This chain joins TRBV7-2 and TRBJ2-5; tentatively, D is TRBD2 (5 bases). Trimming shortened V by 3 bases and J by 3 bases, and 14 bases separated the two germline ends. The CDR3 is made up of 15 amino acids. Germline CDR1 SGHTA, CDR2 FQGNSA. The CDR3 region is CASSFMIAREETQYF. For the CDR3, the DNA is TGTGCCAGCAGCTTTATGATAGCGAGGGAAGAGACCCAGTACTTC.

The rearrangement joins TRBV19 to TRBJ2-7, with 7 nucleotides matching TRBD2. V shed 3 bases, J shed 1 base, and the junction held 6 bases outside the gene matches. The CDR3 length is 15 residues. The germline V gene encodes CDR1 LNHDA and CDR2 SQIVND (reference sequence). Written as DNA, the CDR3 is TGTGCCAGTAGTATCCCGGGAGGAAGGTCCTACGAGCAGTACTTC. It codes for CASSIPGGRSYEQYF.

J is TRBJ2-7 and V is TRBV27; 7 positions match TRBD2. The junction had 12 bases not matched to a gene; V was cut back by 4 bases and J by 0 bases. There are 17 residues in the CDR3. Looked up from germline, CDR1 is MNHEY and CDR2 is SMNVEV (reference sequence). In nucleotides, the CDR3 is TGTGCCAGCAGTTGGACTAGTACCGTGAAGAGCTCCTACGAGCAGTACTTC. Translated: CASSWTSTVKSSYEQYF.

The chain combines TRBV7-3 with TRBJ2-6; TRBD1 agrees at 9 bases. Germline V lookup: CDR1 SGHTA, CDR2 FQGTGA. With V trimmed by 1 base and J by 0 bases, 7 bases remained unmatched. The CDR3 contains 19 residues. CDR3 in DNA: TGTGCCAGCAGCTTAATACAGGGGGCCTCTTACTCTGGGGCCAACGTCCTGACTTTC. Amino acids: CASSLIQGASYSGANVLTF. The complete variable domain, with remaining parts taken from reference TRBV7-3 and TRBJ2-6, reads GAGVSQTPSNKVTEKGKYVELRCDPISGHTALYWYRQSLGQGPEFLIYFQGTGAADDSGLPNDRFFAVRPEGSVSTLKIQRTERGDSAVYLCASSLIQGASYSGANVLTFGAGSRLTVL.

V usage is TRBV12-3 or TRBV12-4 and J usage is TRBJ2-1, with D uncertain. The germline V and J ends were trimmed by 5 bases and 10 bases, with 12 bases remaining between them. The CDR3 totals 12 residues. CDR3 amino acids: CASSPPLWEQFF. CDR3 bases: TGTGCCAGCAGTCCCCCCCTATGGGAGCAGTTCTTC.

The genes are TRBV28 and TRBJ1-6, with 7 bases matching TRBD1. The CDR3 is made up of 14 amino acids. Germline V CDR1 and CDR2: MDHEN, SYDVKM. Unmatched junction bases numbered 1, after V lost 8 bases and J lost 0 bases. The CDR3, as DNA: TGTGCCAGCCGACAGGGCTCCTATAATTCACCCCTCCACTTT. This encodes CASRQGSYNSPLHF.

V and J are TRBV5-4 and TRBJ2-5, with D possibly being TRBD1 (6 bases). This CDR3 comprises 16 residues. The V gene's germline CDR1 is SGHNT and CDR2 YYREEE (reference sequence). With 3 bases removed from V and 5 bases from J, the gap between germline ends came to 20 bases. CDR3 amino acids: CASSSREQGDWETQYF. The DNA of the CDR3 is TGTGCCAGCAGCTCGAGAGAACAGGGTGATTGGGAGACCCAGTACTTC.

This clone was picked up one time. The chain employs TRBV11-2 and TRBJ2-7, with 9 positions matching TRBD1. Per the germline V gene, CDR1 is SGHAT and CDR2 is FQNNGV. The V and J ends lost 5 bases and 0 bases, in that order; junction bases with no gene match: 5. CDR3 length equals 15 residues. The CDR3 nucleotides are TGTGCCAGCAGCCCGAAACAGGGGGCCTCCTACGAGCAGTACTTC. Its translation is CASSPKQGASYEQYF.

The chain employs TRBV24-1 and TRBJ2-3; D remains unclear. This CDR3 spans 17 amino acids. The germline gives CDR1 KGHDR, CDR2 SFDVKD. V was trimmed by 3 bases and J by 4 bases, leaving 19 bases between them. The CDR3 here is CATSDLGDLERADTQYF. Here the CDR3 DNA reads TGTGCCACCAGTGATCTTGGTGACTTAGAACGAGCAGATACGCAGTATTTT.

The chain recombines TRBV4-3 with TRBJ2-3; D not resolved. The CDR3 totals 13 residues. The germline gives CDR1 LGHNA, CDR2 YSLEER. V gave up 0 bases and J gave up 5 bases, with 6 bases separating them. The CDR3, as DNA: TGCGCCAGCAGCCAAGAATGGCAAGATACGCAGTATTTT. Translated, it gives CASSQEWQDTQYF.

The J gene is TRBJ1-2, the V gene TRBV5-1, with 7 bases identical to TRBD1. With V trimmed by 2 bases and J by 4 bases, 5 bases remained unmatched. The CDR3 contains 14 residues. The germline V gene encodes CDR1 SGHRS and CDR2 YFSETQ. The CDR3 spells CASSLNRDSYGYTF. The CDR3 coding sequence is TGCGCCAGCAGCTTAAACCGGGACAGCTATGGCTACACCTTC.

The chain joins TRBV28 to TRBJ2-1, with 8 positions matching TRBD2. The CDR3 covers 19 residues. CDR1 and CDR2 from the germline V gene are MDHEN and SYDVKM. V was pared by 11 bases and J by 1 base, with 22 bases of the junction left unmatched. CDR3: CASTSLGLGLGWSYNEQFF. The CDR3 bases are TGTGCCTCTACCTCTTTGGGACTAGGGTTGGGATGGTCCTACAATGAGCAGTTCTTC.

The CDR3, as DNA: TGTGCCACCAGTGTGGGGACAGGGGGGAACCAGCCCCAGCATTTT. It codes for CATSVGTGGNQPQHF. V is TRBV24-1 and J is TRBJ1-5; 11 bases map to TRBD1. CDR1 is KGHDR and CDR2 is SFDVKD in the germline V gene. The CDR3 length is 15 residues. J was trimmed by 7 bases and V by 5 bases; bases with no gene match: 6.

The chain links TRBV6-4 to TRBJ1-1; TRBD1 aligns across 8 bases. This CDR3 has 15 residues. V lost 0 bases to trimming and J lost 11 bases; unmatched junction nucleotides: 11. Germline V gene sequence: CDR1 MRHNA, CDR2 SNTAGT. The CDR3 nucleotides are TGTGCCAGCAGTGACTCGTCAGGGGGCGCGGATTTCGCTTTCTTT. Its translation: CASSDSSGGADFAFF.

The count of this clone is one. This chain connects TRBV4-3 to TRBJ2-7; 7 positions match TRBD2. Germline V gene data show CDR1 as LGHNA and CDR2 as YSLEER. The CDR3 has 18 amino acids. With V trimmed by 2 bases and J by 4 bases, 17 bases remained unmatched. The CDR3 loop is CASSQHAGEQVGSYEQYF. CDR3 DNA: TGCGCCAGCAGCCAACATGCGGGAGAACAGGTGGGGAGTTACGAGCAGTACTTC.

V usage is TRBV18 and J usage is TRBJ2-7; 8 nucleotides align to TRBD1. CDR3 length: 14 amino acids. Germline V lookup: CDR1 KGHSH, CDR2 LQKENI. V shed 3 bases, J shed 2 bases, and the junction held 3 bases outside the gene matches. For the CDR3, the DNA is TGTGCCAGCTCACCGGGACAGGTTCCCTACGAGCAGTACTTC. It yields the protein CASSPGQVPYEQYF.

This clone was observed a few times. This sequence joins TRBV30 and TRBJ1-1; 8 nucleotides line up with TRBD1. CDR3 length equals 15 residues. Germline CDR1 is GTSNPN and CDR2 is SVGIG (reference sequence). The V gene end was trimmed by 1 base and the J gene end by 2 bases; junction bases not matched to a gene: 6. The CDR3 nucleotides read TGTGCCTGGAGTGCCTCGACAGGGGTTAACACTGAAGCTTTCTTT. It codes for CAWSASTGVNTEAFF.

This chain uses TRBV5-1 with TRBJ2-7; 8 bases are a match to TRBD1. Germline CDR1 reads SGHRS; CDR2 reads YFSETQ. This CDR3 has 15 amino acids. The V and J ends lost 4 bases and 7 bases, in that order; junction bases with no gene match: 13. CDR3 sequence (DNA): TGCGCCAGCAGCGTAGGGGACAGGCCGGTGGGAGAGCAGTACTTC. Translation gives CASSVGDRPVGEQYF.

The chain couples TRBV24-1 to TRBJ2-2, with D possibly TRBD1 on 7 matching bases. The CDR3 length is 16 residues. Germline assignment: CDR1 KGHDR and CDR2 SFDVKD. V gave up 4 bases and J gave up 0 bases, with 11 bases separating them. CDR3 in DNA: TGTGCCACCAGTGAGGCGGGACAGACGAACACCGGGGAGCTGTTTTTT. This translates into CATSEAGQTNTGELFF.

A note on this clone: Other DNA sequences of this sample code for an identical CDR3. CDR3 in amino acids: CSVVTGNQPQHF. CDR3 nucleotides: TGCAGCGTTGTTACAGGCAATCAGCCCCAGCATTTT. V usage is TRBV29-1 and J usage is TRBJ1-5; D gene uncertain. V was pared by 4 bases and J by 2 bases, with 6 bases between. This CDR3 spans 12 amino acids. Germline values: CDR1 SQVTM, CDR2 ANQGSEA.

The chain recombines TRBV19 with TRBJ2-2; 13 bases align to TRBD2. The CDR3 has 17 amino acids. Per germline, CDR1 LNHDA and CDR2 SQIVND (reference sequence). Trimming at V came to 5 bases and at J to 7 bases, leaving 10 bases not matched to a gene. The CDR3 sequence is CASSAGGLAGAGGELFF. The CDR3 nucleotides are TGTGCCAGTAGTGCCGGCGGACTAGCGGGAGCAGGCGGGGAGCTGTTTTTT.

The chain uses TRBV4-3 and TRBJ2-7; D may be TRBD2 (5 bases). The CDR3 is made up of 16 amino acids. Germline V gene lookup returns CDR1 LGHNA and CDR2 YSLEER. The V end was cut by 2 bases, the J end by 4 bases, with 18 bases between. The CDR3 sequence: CASSQLSSVSGYEQYF. Here the CDR3 DNA reads TGCGCCAGCAGCCAATTATCATCTGTTTCGGGGTACGAGCAGTACTTC.

The chain uses TRBV5-1 and TRBJ2-7, with TRBD2 matching 9 bases. V shed 8 bases and J 4 bases; nucleotides not matched to a gene: 10. CDR1 and CDR2 (germline): SGHRS, YFSETQ. There are 14 residues in the CDR3. The DNA of the CDR3 is TGCGCCAGTAGATCGGGACTAGCTGTATACGAGCAGTACTTC. Translated: CASRSGLAVYEQYF.

The chain recombines TRBV10-3 with TRBJ2-7, with 10 bases lining up with TRBD1. The CDR3 has 19 residues. Trimming removed 6 bases from V and 1 base from J; junction bases left unmatched: 18. Germline CDR1 ENHRY, CDR2 SYGVKD. CDR3 DNA: TGTGCCATCAGGAGAAGGCTCCCAGGGACAGGGGAAATTTCCTACGAGCAGTACTTC. Its translation: CAIRRRLPGTGEISYEQYF.

This chain uses TRBV5-1 with TRBJ2-7; D gene unclear. CDR3 length equals 14 residues. V lost 2 bases, J lost 0 bases, and 9 bases lay in between. Germline-derived CDR1 and CDR2 are SGHRS and YFSETQ. The CDR3 loop is CASSLSTGSYEQYF. The DNA for the CDR3 is TGCGCCAGCAGCTTATCTACGGGCTCCTACGAGCAGTACTTC.